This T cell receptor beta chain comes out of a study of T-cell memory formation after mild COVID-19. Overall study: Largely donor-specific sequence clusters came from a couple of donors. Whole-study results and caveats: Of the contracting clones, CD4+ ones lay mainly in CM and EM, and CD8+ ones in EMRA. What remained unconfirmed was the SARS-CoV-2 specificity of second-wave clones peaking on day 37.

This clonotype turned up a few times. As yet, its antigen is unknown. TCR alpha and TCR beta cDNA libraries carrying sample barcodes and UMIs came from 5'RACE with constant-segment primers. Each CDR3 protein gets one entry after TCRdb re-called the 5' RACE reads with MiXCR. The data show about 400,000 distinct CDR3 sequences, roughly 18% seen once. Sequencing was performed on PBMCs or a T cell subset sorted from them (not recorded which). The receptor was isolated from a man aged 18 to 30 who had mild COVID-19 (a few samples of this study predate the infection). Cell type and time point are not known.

The CDR3 loop is CASTGGNTEAFF. CDR3 bases: TGCGCCAGCACAGGGGGGAACACTGAAGCTTTCTTT. The genes are TRBV5-1 and TRBJ1-1; 7 nucleotides agree with TRBD1. Germline V gene data show CDR1 as SGHRS and CDR2 as YFSETQ. With V trimmed by 6 bases and J by 1 base, 0 bases remained unmatched. The CDR3 contains 12 residues.